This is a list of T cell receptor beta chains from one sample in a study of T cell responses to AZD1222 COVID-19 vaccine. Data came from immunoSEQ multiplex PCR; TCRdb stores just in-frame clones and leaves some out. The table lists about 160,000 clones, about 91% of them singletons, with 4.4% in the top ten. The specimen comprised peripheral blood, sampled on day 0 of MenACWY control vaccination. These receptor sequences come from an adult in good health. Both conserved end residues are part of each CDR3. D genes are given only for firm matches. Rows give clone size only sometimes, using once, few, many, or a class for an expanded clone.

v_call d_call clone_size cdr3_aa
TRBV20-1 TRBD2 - CSASIPSGTLSSYNEQFF
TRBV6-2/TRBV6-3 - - CASSLLGPHSFSVAEAFF
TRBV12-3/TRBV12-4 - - CASSLDSGNEQFF
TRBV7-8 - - CASSLYSLSSYEQYF
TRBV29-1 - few CSVEEVGHGDYGYTF
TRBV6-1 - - CASSVGLPEGAGEKLFF
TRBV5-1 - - CASSTGSEGQPQHF
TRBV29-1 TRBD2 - CSAGATSGGETQYF
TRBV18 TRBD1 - CASSPVSGGTNQPQHF
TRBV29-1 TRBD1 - CSGVTGGRYTEAFF
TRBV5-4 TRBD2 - CASSAPGLGQDTQYF
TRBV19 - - CASTVTGHYGYTF
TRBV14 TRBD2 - CASSQLTPAGVSETQYF
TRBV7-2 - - CASSSGVNTEAFF
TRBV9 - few CASSKSETENTEAFF
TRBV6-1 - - CASSEDRWYSNQPQHF
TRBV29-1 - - CSVQGGGEQYF
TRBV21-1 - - CASSRRNTEAFF
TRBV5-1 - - CASSLVGQTDTIYF